This is a list of T cell receptor beta chains from one sample in a study of HIV-infected children after antiretroviral therapy interruption. Using its own MiXCR run on the 3' RACE reads, TCRdb lists one record per CDR3 protein. The table lists over 35,000 distinct CDR3 sequences, approximately 6.1% of them singletons. The specimen was CD45RA+ CD4+ T cells from PBMCs, pooled from several time points, collected from a donor given antiretroviral therapy, either interrupted or continuous. The origin of the receptors is a pool of human donors with HIV. Each CDR3 is given with its conserved first and last residue. D genes are given only for firm matches. Clone size is stated in some rows and not others, as once, few, many or a class when expanded.

J: TRBJ2-3
size: many
D: -
length: 18
V: TRBV12-3/TRBV12-4
DNA: TGTGCCAGCAGTTTCCAATTGGCCCGGGGCAACCCGCCAGATACGCAGTATTTT
CDR3: CASSFQLARGNPPDTQYF

J: TRBJ2-7
size: -
D: TRBD1
length: 18
V: TRBV6-2/TRBV6-3
DNA: TGTGCCAGCAGCCACGTCCCGGGACAGGGGATGAGCTCCTACGAGCAGTACTTC
CDR3: CASSHVPGQGMSSYEQYF

J: TRBJ2-5
size: medium-sized
D: -
length: 14
V: TRBV30
DNA: TGTGCCTGGAGTCTAGTACTGGGCCAAGACACCCAGTACTTT
CDR3: CAWSLVLGQDTQYF

J: TRBJ2-6
size: few
D: -
length: 16
V: TRBV4-3
DNA: TGCGCCAGCAGCCAATACAGGGCTAGTGGGGCCAACGTCCTGACTTTC
CDR3: CASSQYRASGANVLTF

J: TRBJ1-2
size: many
D: TRBD1
length: 19
V: TRBV4-1
DNA: TGCGCCAGCAGCCAATCCCCCAGGGCAGGGGGAAGAACTTGGAATGGCTACACCTTC
CDR3: CASSQSPRAGGRTWNGYTF

J: TRBJ1-6
size: many
D: -
length: 17
V: TRBV4-2
DNA: TGTGCCAGCAGCCAAGTTCTGCAGGGATTCTATAATTCACCCCTCCACTTT
CDR3: CASSQVLQGFYNSPLHF

J: TRBJ1-1
size: -
D: -
length: 18
V: TRBV3-1
DNA: TGTGCCAGCAGCCAAGGCTATCTTGGGTATTTATCAGACACTGAAGCTTTCTTT
CDR3: CASSQGYLGYLSDTEAFF

J: TRBJ1-4
size: many
D: TRBD1
length: 13
V: TRBV10-3
DNA: TGTGCCATCAGAGAGGGGGCGCGGGAAAAACTGTTTTTT
CDR3: CAIREGAREKLFF

J: TRBJ1-5
size: many
D: -
length: 15
V: TRBV7-2
DNA: TGTGCCAGCAGCTTAATAGGGAATAGCAATCAGCCCCAGCATTTT
CDR3: CASSLIGNSNQPQHF

J: TRBJ1-4
size: many
D: -
length: 14
V: TRBV7-8
DNA: TGTGCCAGCAGCTTACGTAGGGCTAATGAAAAACTGTTTTTT
CDR3: CASSLRRANEKLFF

J: TRBJ2-5
size: many
D: TRBD1
length: 16
V: TRBV7-9
DNA: TGTGCCAGCAGCTTCACACCGGGACAGGGACCAGAGACCCAGTACTTC
CDR3: CASSFTPGQGPETQYF

J: TRBJ2-3
size: many
D: -
length: 14
V: TRBV9
DNA: TGTGCCAGCAGCGTAGCGGAAATCACAGATACGCAGTATTTT
CDR3: CASSVAEITDTQYF

J: TRBJ2-1
size: many
D: TRBD2
length: 15
V: TRBV7-2
DNA: TGTGCCAGCAGCTCCCGACGGGGGGGCCTTAATGAGCAGTTCTTC
CDR3: CASSSRRGGLNEQFF

J: TRBJ1-5
size: many
D: TRBD1
length: 13
V: TRBV12-3/TRBV12-4
DNA: TGTGCCAGCAGTTGGACAGGGGATCAGCCCCAGCATTTT
CDR3: CASSWTGDQPQHF

J: TRBJ2-7
size: -
D: -
length: 15
V: TRBV6-6
DNA: TGTGCCAGCAGTACGCCTTCATGGAGCTCCTACGAGCAGTACTTC
CDR3: CASSTPSWSSYEQYF